Below are 8 T cell receptor beta chains sequenced from a single sample in a study of regulatory T cells in long-lasting Graves disease. The time point was: persistent/refractory GD, antithyroid drugs over 5 years with positive TRAb. Isolated PBMC RNA provided the starting material for the TCR library. For TCR beta, libraries came from iRepertoire HTBI primers and Arm-PCR of CDR3 regions. TCRdb redid the calling of the multiplex PCR reads with MiXCR, one entry per CDR3 protein. The profile shows more than 650,000 distinct CDR3 sequences, around 30% of them singletons. Here the sequenced sample was peripheral blood mononuclear cells (PBMCs), taken when the disease was refractory, from a patient treated with antithyroid drugs. These receptors originate from a female donor with Graves disease.

This clonotype came up a few times. V gene TRBV7-2 combines with J gene TRBJ1-4; 7 nucleotides line up with TRBD1. Germline V gene sequence: CDR1 SGHTA, CDR2 FQGNSA. The CDR3 runs to 15 residues. V shed 6 bases and J 4 bases; nucleotides not matched to a gene: 8. In DNA, the CDR3 is TGTGCCAGCAGACCTAACAGGGGAGTTAATGAAAAACTGTTTTTT. Translating gives CASRPNRGVNEKLFF. Based on the CDR3 plus reference TRBV7-2 and TRBJ1-4, the full variable domain is GAGVSQSPSNKVTEKGKDVELRCDPISGHTALYWYRQSLGQGLEFLIYFQGNSAPDKSGLPSDRFSAERTGGSVSTLTIQRTQQEDSAVYLCASRPNRGVNEKLFFGSGTQLSVL.

This clonotype was found a few times. This chain joins TRBV5-1 and TRBJ1-5; a possible D gene is TRBD1 (5 bases). Trimming left V 3 bases short and J 0 bases short, with 10 bases between. The CDR3 has 15 amino acids. Germline V gene data show CDR1 as SGHRS and CDR2 as YFSETQ. The CDR3 DNA reads as TGCGCCAGCAGCTCGGGGACGGATAGCAATCAGCCCCAGCATTTT. Protein sequence: CASSSGTDSNQPQHF.

This chain links TRBV9 with TRBJ1-6, with a weak D call TRBD1 (5 bases). Germline CDR1 reads SGDLS; CDR2 reads YYNGEE. The CDR3 is made up of 15 amino acids. Trimming took 0 bases from V and 10 from J, leaving 14 bases between them. CDR3 sequence: CASSVGGQGASPLHF. CDR3 nucleotides: TGTGCCAGCAGCGTAGGAGGGCAGGGCGCCTCACCCCTCCACTTT. The complete variable domain, with remaining parts taken from reference TRBV9 and TRBJ1-6, reads DSGVTQTPKHLITATGQRVTLRCSPRSGDLSVYWYQQSLDQGLQFLIQYYNGEERAKGNILERFSAQQFPDLHSELNLSSLELGDSALYFCASSVGGQGASPLHFGNGTRLTVT.

This rearrangement joins TRBV6-2 or TRBV6-3 to TRBJ1-2; tentative D call: TRBD1 (6 bases). V gave up 2 bases and J gave up 0 bases, with 13 bases separating them. The V gene's germline CDR1 is MNHEY and CDR2 SVGEGT. The CDR3 extends over 16 amino acids. CDR3 in DNA: TGTGCCAGCAGTTACCGCAGGGGCCGAGCTAACTATGGCTACACCTTC. It yields the protein CASSYRRGRANYGYTF.

In regard to this clonotype: A much larger clone lies one base from this, so it may be a read error. The V gene is TRBV6-1, the J gene TRBJ2-7; tentatively, D is TRBD1 or TRBD2 (5 bases each). This CDR3 has 10 amino acids. Germline lookup yields CDR1 MNHNS and CDR2 SASEGT. Between the trimmed V and J ends, which lost 6 bases and 8 bases, there was a span of 8 bases. The CDR3 here is CASRVGQQYF. The CDR3 bases are TGTGCCAGCAGAGTGGGACAGCAGTACTTC.

This clonotype has a count of ten or more. The chain recombines TRBV28 with TRBJ2-4; no definite D call. The V end was cut by 2 bases, the J end by 0 bases, with 17 bases between. Germline V lookup: CDR1 MDHEN, CDR2 SYDVKM. The length of the CDR3 is 18 residues. CDR3: CASSLAKTRIAAKNIQYF. The CDR3 DNA is TGTGCCAGCAGTTTAGCCAAGACAAGGATCGCAGCCAAAAACATTCAGTACTTC.

This clonotype showed up many times. This chain connects TRBV28 to TRBJ1-2, with D tentatively TRBD1 (6 bases). The CDR3 is made up of 13 amino acids. CDR1 is MDHEN and CDR2 is SYDVKM in the germline V gene. V was pared by 6 bases and J by 5 bases, with 13 bases between. The CDR3 region is CASSPQGVYGYTF. CDR3 bases: TGTGCCAGCAGCCCACAGGGAGTTTATGGCTACACCTTC.

The chain joins TRBV7-2 to TRBJ1-1; TRBD1 matches 7 bases. The CDR3 is 19 residues long. CDR1 and CDR2 from the germline V gene are SGHTA and FQGNSA. V gave up 5 bases and J gave up 0 bases; unmatched junction bases: 18. The CDR3 loop is CASSTPAWQGGDMNTEAFF. DNA of the CDR3: TGTGCCAGCAGCACCCCCGCATGGCAGGGGGGAGATATGAACACTGAAGCTTTCTTT.